These T cell receptor beta chains were read from a single sample in a study of neoadjuvant nivolumab and ipilimumab in lung cancer. The protocol was immunoSEQ multiplex PCR, while the TCRdb copy is restricted to in-frame clones and leaves out a portion. This sample has over 25,000 clones; approximately 80% occur once, and the top ten carry under 8%. The sequencing here drew on peripheral blood, taken before neoadjuvant nivolumab, alone or with ipilimumab. The source of these receptors is an adult with non-small cell lung cancer. CDR3s include the opening cysteine and the closing phenylalanine or tryptophan. D genes are given only for firm matches. Clone sizes are given selectively: once, few, many, or a class where the clone is expanded.

abundance: -
v_gene: TRBV7-6
d_gene: TRBD2
j_gene: TRBJ2-1
CDR3nt: TGTGCCAGCAGCTATAGCGGGGGGGTTTACAATGAGCAGTTCTTC
CDR3aa: CASSYSGGVYNEQFF

abundance: -
v_gene: TRBV15
d_gene: -
j_gene: TRBJ1-2
CDR3nt: TGTGCCACCAGCAGAGATCGGTTTACTAACTATGGCTACACCTTC
CDR3aa: CATSRDRFTNYGYTF

abundance: -
v_gene: TRBV5-5
d_gene: TRBD1
j_gene: TRBJ2-7
CDR3nt: TGTGCCAGCAGCTTTTGGGGACAGGCCTCCTACGAGCAGTACTTC
CDR3aa: CASSFWGQASYEQYF

abundance: -
v_gene: TRBV10-1
d_gene: -
j_gene: TRBJ1-2
CDR3nt: TGCGCCAGCAGTGTCGCGGCTAACTATGGCTACACCTTC
CDR3aa: CASSVAANYGYTF

abundance: -
v_gene: TRBV10-1
d_gene: -
j_gene: TRBJ2-7
CDR3nt: TGCGCCAGCAGTGACGGCCCCTACGAGCAGTACTTC
CDR3aa: CASSDGPYEQYF

abundance: -
v_gene: TRBV2
d_gene: -
j_gene: TRBJ2-1
CDR3nt: TGTGCCAGCAGGGACGAGGCGCGTGAGCAGTTCTTC
CDR3aa: CASRDEAREQFF

abundance: -
v_gene: TRBV19
d_gene: -
j_gene: TRBJ1-5
CDR3nt: TGTGCCAGTAGTATAGTAGATCAGCCCCAGCATTTT
CDR3aa: CASSIVDQPQHF

abundance: -
v_gene: TRBV7-8
d_gene: -
j_gene: TRBJ2-3
CDR3nt: TGTGCCAGCAGCCTAGAAGGGATGGGAACAGATACGCAGTATTTT
CDR3aa: CASSLEGMGTDTQYF

abundance: few
v_gene: TRBV7-9
d_gene: -
j_gene: TRBJ1-4
CDR3nt: TGTGCCAGCAGCTTTGCCTCAACTAATGAAAAACTGTTTTTT
CDR3aa: CASSFASTNEKLFF

abundance: -
v_gene: TRBV28
d_gene: TRBD1
j_gene: TRBJ1-5
CDR3nt: TGTGCCAGCACCCCAGGGGGTACCAATCAGCCCCAGCATTTT
CDR3aa: CASTPGGTNQPQHF

abundance: -
v_gene: TRBV4-1
d_gene: -
j_gene: TRBJ2-7
CDR3nt: TGCGCCAGCTCCTCCCGTTTGGAAGCCTACGAGCAGTACTTC
CDR3aa: CASSSRLEAYEQYF

abundance: -
v_gene: TRBV7-2
d_gene: -
j_gene: TRBJ1-1
CDR3nt: TGTGCCAGCAGCTATGGTAGGGGGGGCACTGAAGCTTTCTTT
CDR3aa: CASSYGRGGTEAFF

abundance: few
v_gene: TRBV28
d_gene: -
j_gene: TRBJ1-6
CDR3nt: TGTGCCAGCAATACGGGGTACTCACCCCTCCACTTT
CDR3aa: CASNTGYSPLHF

abundance: -
v_gene: TRBV19
d_gene: -
j_gene: TRBJ1-5
CDR3nt: TGTGCCAGTAGTCTTCTGGGGGATCAGCCCCAGCATTTT
CDR3aa: CASSLLGDQPQHF

abundance: -
v_gene: TRBV5-5
d_gene: -
j_gene: TRBJ2-3
CDR3nt: TGTGCCAGCAGCCGGGCGACAGATACGCAGTATTTT
CDR3aa: CASSRATDTQYF

abundance: few
v_gene: TRBV5-1
d_gene: TRBD1
j_gene: TRBJ1-6
CDR3nt: TGCGCCAGCGGAGACAGGGAAGATTCACCCCTCCACTTT
CDR3aa: CASGDREDSPLHF

abundance: -
v_gene: TRBV6-1
d_gene: -
j_gene: TRBJ2-5
CDR3nt: TGTGCCAGCAGTGAAACTTCGGGCAGGCCAGGAGAGACCCAGTACTTC
CDR3aa: CASSETSGRPGETQYF

abundance: -
v_gene: TRBV9
d_gene: -
j_gene: TRBJ2-3
CDR3nt: TGTGCCAGCAGCGTAACCTTCGGGAGCACAGATACGCAGTATTTT
CDR3aa: CASSVTFGSTDTQYF

abundance: -
v_gene: TRBV5-1
d_gene: -
j_gene: TRBJ1-5
CDR3nt: TGCGCCAGCAGCCAGGGACCCGGAACGGGTCAGCCCCAGCATTTT
CDR3aa: CASSQGPGTGQPQHF

abundance: -
v_gene: TRBV6-4
d_gene: -
j_gene: TRBJ1-1
CDR3nt: TGTGCCAGCAGTGAGACTGTGGGCACTGAAGCTTTCTTT
CDR3aa: CASSETVGTEAFF

abundance: -
v_gene: TRBV5-4
d_gene: -
j_gene: TRBJ1-2
CDR3nt: TGTGCCAGCAGCTCCCCTAGACACGATGGCTACACCTTC
CDR3aa: CASSSPRHDGYTF

abundance: -
v_gene: TRBV29-1
d_gene: TRBD1
j_gene: TRBJ2-2
CDR3nt: TGCAGCGTTTCTAACAGGGGCGACACCGGGGAGCTGTTTTTT
CDR3aa: CSVSNRGDTGELFF

abundance: once
v_gene: TRBV6-1
d_gene: -
j_gene: TRBJ1-5
CDR3nt: TGTGCCAGCAGTGAGGGACCCGAGATAAATCAGCCCCAGCATTTT
CDR3aa: CASSEGPEINQPQHF

abundance: -
v_gene: TRBV18
d_gene: TRBD1
j_gene: TRBJ1-5
CDR3nt: TGTGCCAGCTCACCCGAGGACAGGGCCTCCAATCAGCCCCAGCATTTT
CDR3aa: CASSPEDRASNQPQHF

abundance: -
v_gene: TRBV30
d_gene: -
j_gene: TRBJ1-6
CDR3nt: TGTGCCTGGAACAGTCAGGGATACTATAATTCACCCCTCCACTTT
CDR3aa: CAWNSQGYYNSPLHF

abundance: -
v_gene: TRBV6-1
d_gene: TRBD1
j_gene: TRBJ1-2
CDR3nt: TGTGCCAGCGGGACAGGGCAGAGCTACACCTTC
CDR3aa: CASGTGQSYTF

abundance: -
v_gene: TRBV7-2
d_gene: -
j_gene: TRBJ2-7
CDR3nt: TGTGCCAGCAGCTTACGCCGTGATCCCCTCTACGAGCAGTACTTC
CDR3aa: CASSLRRDPLYEQYF

abundance: medium-sized
v_gene: TRBV2
d_gene: -
j_gene: TRBJ2-4
CDR3nt: TGTGCCAGCAGCTCAAGCCGGGACGCGAAAACCAAAAACATTCAGTACTTC
CDR3aa: CASSSSRDAKTKNIQYF

abundance: -
v_gene: TRBV5-1
d_gene: -
j_gene: TRBJ1-4
CDR3nt: TGCGCCAGCAGCCCGGAGGGGAGAGGGGGAAAGATCGGGAAACTGTTTTTT
CDR3aa: CASSPEGRGGKIGKLFF

abundance: -
v_gene: TRBV2
d_gene: -
j_gene: TRBJ1-4
CDR3nt: TGTGCCAGCAGCCAGGGGTGGGGTCCCGAAAAACTGTTTTTT
CDR3aa: CASSQGWGPEKLFF

abundance: -
v_gene: TRBV10-3
d_gene: -
j_gene: TRBJ2-7
CDR3nt: TGTGCCATCAGTGAGCCCGGGACTTTCTACGAGCAGTACTTC
CDR3aa: CAISEPGTFYEQYF

abundance: -
v_gene: TRBV10-3
d_gene: -
j_gene: TRBJ1-6
CDR3nt: TGTGCCATCAGCTCAGGGTTGTGGAATTCACCCCTCCACTTT
CDR3aa: CAISSGLWNSPLHF

abundance: -
v_gene: TRBV10-3
d_gene: -
j_gene: TRBJ2-1
CDR3nt: TGTGCCATCAGTGATGCGGGGCGCTCCTACAATGAGCAGTTCTTC
CDR3aa: CAISDAGRSYNEQFF

abundance: -
v_gene: TRBV6-5
d_gene: -
j_gene: TRBJ1-3
CDR3nt: TGTGCCAGCAGTACTGGGGGGCTGAGTGGAAACACCATATATTTT
CDR3aa: CASSTGGLSGNTIYF

abundance: -
v_gene: TRBV4-3
d_gene: -
j_gene: TRBJ2-2
CDR3nt: TGCGCCAGCAGCCAAGATTCTGCGGGACATGGGGAGCTGTTTTTT
CDR3aa: CASSQDSAGHGELFF

abundance: -
v_gene: TRBV7-8
d_gene: TRBD1
j_gene: TRBJ1-2
CDR3nt: TGTGCCAGCAGCTTAGCCCGAGGACAGGCGGCCTATGGCTACACCTTC
CDR3aa: CASSLARGQAAYGYTF

abundance: -
v_gene: TRBV9
d_gene: TRBD1
j_gene: TRBJ1-6
CDR3nt: TGTGCCTTGCAGCCCTTCCACGGGGACAGGGGCCTACGTAGGAATTCACCCCTCCACTTT
CDR3aa: CALQPFHGDRGLRRNSPLHF

abundance: -
v_gene: TRBV5-1
d_gene: -
j_gene: TRBJ2-1
CDR3nt: TGCGCCAGCAGCTTGCTTCGGCAGAACAATGAGCAGTTCTTC
CDR3aa: CASSLLRQNNEQFF

abundance: -
v_gene: TRBV11-1
d_gene: TRBD2
j_gene: TRBJ2-5
CDR3nt: TGTGCCAGCAGCTTACTAGCGGGGGAAGAGACCCAGTACTTC
CDR3aa: CASSLLAGEETQYF

abundance: -
v_gene: TRBV10-3
d_gene: TRBD1
j_gene: TRBJ1-4
CDR3nt: TGTGCCATCAGTGCCGGGACAGGAACTAATGAAAAACTGTTTTTT
CDR3aa: CAISAGTGTNEKLFF